This entry lists 20 T cell receptor beta chains sequenced from one sample in a study of blood T cell repertoires in COVID-19. This table comes from immunoSEQ multiplex PCR, and its TCRdb copy is limited to in-frame clones, with some not included. The sample has some 160,000 clones, about 90% seen once. Sequencing was performed on peripheral blood. These receptors were collected from a man aged 55-75 years with acute or convalescent COVID-19.

The chain carries TRBV5-5 and TRBJ2-7, with 11 nucleotides matching TRBD2. This CDR3 is built from 16 residues. V gave up 0 bases and J gave up 3 bases; unmatched junction bases: 5. Germline V gene lookup returns CDR1 SGHKS and CDR2 YYEKEE (reference sequence). The CDR3 region is CASSLAPLAGGYEQYF. The CDR3 DNA sequence: TGTGCCAGCAGCTTGGCCCCGCTAGCGGGGGGCTACGAGCAGTACTTC.

The V and J genes are TRBV10-3 and TRBJ1-5; 8 bases agree with TRBD1. CDR3 length: 15 residues. Germline V gene lookup returns CDR1 ENHRY and CDR2 SYGVKD. Trimming at V came to 1 base and at J to 2 bases, leaving 1 base not matched to a gene. This CDR3 is CAISELDRGNQPQHF. CDR3 bases: TGTGCCATCAGTGAGTTGGACAGGGGCAATCAGCCCCAGCATTTT.

The V call is TRBV4-1, the J call TRBJ2-7, with 14 bases that match TRBD2. This CDR3 is built from 18 residues. Germline V lookup: CDR1 MGHRA, CDR2 YSYEKL. J gave up 3 bases and V 2 bases, and 9 bases lay outside the gene matches. The CDR3 nucleotides read TGCGCCAGCAGCCAAATGACTAGCGGGGGGGCGGGTGACTACGAGCAGTACTTC. Protein: CASSQMTSGGAGDYEQYF.

The chain combines TRBV15 with TRBJ2-2, with TRBD1 as a possible D gene (6 bases). CDR3 length: 14 residues. V was pared by 4 bases and J by 6 bases, with 12 bases between. The germline V gene has CDR1 LNHNV and CDR2 YYDKDF (reference sequence). Written as DNA, the CDR3 is TGTGCCACCAGCATCATACAGGGATCCGGGGAGCTGTTTTTT. It is translated as CATSIIQGSGELFF.

The chain combines TRBV7-9 with TRBJ2-7; no clear D. Germline CDR1 and CDR2: SEHNR and FQNEAQ (reference sequence). Trimming pared 1 base from V and 2 bases from J, leaving 9 bases between. The CDR3 length is 14 residues. This CDR3 reads CASSLGTPPYEQYF. The DNA of the CDR3 is TGTGCCAGCAGCTTAGGCACACCGCCCTACGAGCAGTACTTC.

V and J are TRBV5-1 and TRBJ1-5; TRBD1 aligns across 12 bases. The V segment lost 4 bases and the J segment 6 bases; nucleotides outside the gene matches: 5. CDR3 size: 15 residues. In germline, CDR1 is SGHRS, CDR2 YFSETQ. CDR3 DNA: TGCGCCAGCAGCACGGGACAGGGGGCAGGTCAGCCCCAGCATTTT. Protein sequence: CASSTGQGAGQPQHF.

J is TRBJ2-7 and V is TRBV7-2, with a tentative D call TRBD1 (5 bases). Trimming left V 1 base short and J 7 bases short, with 14 bases between. The germline CDR1 and CDR2 sequences are SGHTA and FQGNSA. The CDR3 loop spans 14 amino acids. DNA of the CDR3: TGTGCCAGCAGCTTAGGAACAGGATCTCTGGAGCAGTACTTC. As protein: CASSLGTGSLEQYF.

V and J are TRBV10-3 and TRBJ1-1; a possible D gene is TRBD1 (5 bases). Germline assignment: CDR1 ENHRY and CDR2 SYGVKD. Trimming took off 6 bases at V and 1 base at J, with 15 bases between the two ends. The CDR3 covers 15 residues. DNA for the CDR3: TGTGCCATCAGGGCGGGGGAAGGGACGAACACTGAAGCTTTCTTT. Translating it yields CAIRAGEGTNTEAFF.

This sequence joins TRBV11-2 and TRBJ2-1, with D uncertain. Germline values: CDR1 SGHAT, CDR2 FQNNGV. V lost 0 bases, J lost 6 bases, and 9 bases lay in between. The CDR3 loop spans 14 amino acids. CDR3 residues: CASSLDPIGNEQFF. The CDR3 DNA is TGTGCCAGCAGCTTAGACCCCATCGGCAATGAGCAGTTCTTC.

V gene TRBV2 combines with J gene TRBJ2-3, with a weak D call TRBD1 (5 bases). The V gene lost 4 bases and the J gene lost 5 bases, with 13 bases spanning the gap. CDR3 length: 14 amino acids. Germline V gene sequence: CDR1 SNHLY, CDR2 FYNNEI. The CDR3 DNA follows: TGTGCCAGCAGTGTGTCAGGGCGCGAAGATACGCAGTATTTT. Protein sequence: CASSVSGREDTQYF.

The chain employs TRBV11-2 and TRBJ2-2, with 8 positions matching TRBD2. The CDR3 spans 15 residues. The germline gives CDR1 SGHAT, CDR2 FQNNGV. With 3 bases clipped from V and 4 bases from J, the junction kept 4 bases outside the gene matches. The chain's CDR3 is CASSFSGTTTGELFF. Here the CDR3 DNA reads TGTGCCAGCAGCTTTAGCGGGACAACCACCGGGGAGCTGTTTTTT.

The chain employs TRBV9 and TRBJ1-4; D is perhaps TRBD1 (6 bases). V was clipped by 3 bases and J by 1 base, with 13 bases between them. The CDR3 runs 16 residues. Germline V gene data show CDR1 as SGDLS and CDR2 as YYNGEE. CDR3 protein: CASSAGQTGTNEKLFF. Written as DNA, the CDR3 is TGTGCCAGCAGCGCCGGACAGACAGGAACTAATGAAAAACTGTTTTTT.

The J gene is TRBJ1-2, the V gene TRBV4-2; a weak D match, TRBD1 (6 bases). This CDR3 region has 15 residues. V dropped 0 bases and J dropped 7 bases, with 15 bases sitting between them. CDR1 is LGHNA and CDR2 is YNFKEQ in the germline V gene. The CDR3 loop is CASSQEVVGALGYTF. The CDR3 nucleotides read TGTGCCAGCAGCCAAGAGGTTGTGGGGGCGCTTGGCTACACCTTC.

V usage is TRBV4-1 and J usage is TRBJ1-3; D is undetermined. This CDR3 has 18 amino acids. The V end lost 4 bases, the J end lost 2 bases, and 21 bases lay between the germline ends. Germline lookup yields CDR1 MGHRA and CDR2 YSYEKL. The CDR3 protein is CASSPFRDGVGAGNTIYF. The CDR3 bases are TGCGCCAGCAGCCCATTTCGTGACGGGGTGGGAGCTGGAAACACCATATATTTT.

This sequence joins TRBV27 and TRBJ1-2; D is possibly TRBD1 (6 bases). The CDR3 length is 14 residues. Germline V gene lookup returns CDR1 MNHEY and CDR2 SMNVEV (reference sequence). Trimming shortened V by 3 bases and J by 4 bases, and 12 bases separated the two germline ends. The CDR3 coding sequence is TGTGCCAGCAGTTTGGGGGGAGGGGGCTATGGCTACACCTTC. Its translation is CASSLGGGGYGYTF.

This sequence joins TRBV30 and TRBJ1-6, with TRBD1 identical over 9 bases. The V gene's germline CDR1 is GTSNPN and CDR2 SVGIG (reference sequence). CDR3 size: 13 residues. The trim removed 3 bases at V and 9 bases at J, leaving 3 bases unmatched. The chain's CDR3 is CAWRRQGVSPLHF. The DNA for the CDR3 is TGTGCCTGGAGAAGACAGGGGGTTTCACCCCTCCACTTT.

The rearrangement links TRBV19 to TRBJ1-2; 7 nucleotides match TRBD1. This CDR3 is 16 amino acids long. Germline V gene sequence: CDR1 LNHDA, CDR2 SQIVND (reference sequence). V shed 5 bases and J 5 bases; nucleotides not matched to a gene: 14. CDR3 loop: CASSLIGGTAVYGYTF. CDR3 DNA: TGTGCCAGTAGTCTTATTGGGGGGACAGCGGTATATGGCTACACCTTC.

The gene calls are TRBV6-6 and TRBJ1-2, with 10 nucleotides matching TRBD1. J was trimmed by 14 bases and V by 2 bases; bases with no gene match: 8. This CDR3 has 13 residues. Germline V lookup: CDR1 MNHNY, CDR2 SVGAGI (reference sequence). This chain's CDR3 is CASSYSGQGERTF. In nucleotides, the CDR3 is TGTGCCAGCAGTTACAGTGGACAGGGGGAGAGAACCTTC.

This sequence joins TRBV5-1 and TRBJ1-2, with 7 bases lining up with TRBD1. Germline lookup yields CDR1 SGHRS and CDR2 YFSETQ. The CDR3 has 15 residues. V lost 4 bases and J lost 1; bases outside the gene matches: 7. The DNA of the CDR3 is TGCGCCAGCAGCCCCCTGACAGGGAGTAACTATGGCTACACCTTC. Its translation is CASSPLTGSNYGYTF.

The V gene is TRBV29-1, the J gene TRBJ1-3; the D is unclear. V lost 5 bases and J lost 4, with 6 bases in between. Germline V CDR1 and CDR2: SQVTM, ANQGSEA. The CDR3 totals 11 residues. CDR3 region: CSVNGGNTIYF. Here the CDR3 DNA reads TGCAGCGTTAACGGGGGAAACACCATATATTTT.